The 4 T cell receptor beta chains given below trace back to one sample, sequenced in a study of T cell responses to AZD1222 COVID-19 vaccine. Here immunoSEQ multiplex PCR was the method, and the copy in TCRdb shows in-frame clones only, minus some. Among tens of thousands of clones listed, 90% were seen once. Sequencing was performed on peripheral blood, taken on day 0 of AZD1222 vaccination. Source of these receptors: an adult in good health.

The V gene is TRBV9, the J gene TRBJ2-2, with D maybe TRBD2 (6 bases). CDR1 SGDLS and CDR2 YYNGEE come from the germline V gene. The CDR3 contains 13 residues. The V and J ends lost 4 bases and 6 bases respectively, with 10 bases between them. The CDR3 is CASSPGGSGELFF. The CDR3 DNA sequence: TGTGCCAGCAGCCCTGGGGGGTCCGGGGAGCTGTTTTTT. Together with reference TRBV9 and TRBJ2-2, the CDR3 gives the full variable domain: DSGVTQTPKHLITATGQRVTLRCSPRSGDLSVYWYQQSLDQGLQFLIQYYNGEERAKGNILERFSAQQFPDLHSELNLSSLELGDSALYFCASSPGGSGELFFGEGSRLTVL.

In its sample, this clone was seen once. V is TRBV19 and J is TRBJ1-2; D remains unclear. The V gene's germline CDR1 is LNHDA and CDR2 SQIVND (reference sequence). The CDR3 is 14 amino acids. The ends were cut back, 3 bases at V and 5 bases at J, with 13 bases in the middle. The CDR3 reads CASSMVAGDYGYTF. CDR3 in DNA: TGTGCCAGTAGTATGGTGGCCGGGGATTATGGCTACACCTTC.

This clone was observed a handful of times. This chain connects TRBV7-3 to TRBJ2-7, with 7 bases identical to TRBD1. The trim removed 4 bases at V and 2 bases at J, leaving 2 bases unmatched. The CDR3 runs 13 residues. Germline CDR1 is SGHTA and CDR2 is FQGTGA. CDR3 residues: CASSYGQAYEQYF. CDR3 sequence (DNA): TGTGCCAGCAGCTACGGACAGGCCTACGAGCAGTACTTC.

The chain links TRBV11-2 to TRBJ2-2; D call uncertain. V lost 3 bases and J 0 bases, leaving 2 bases between the germline ends. Germline assignment: CDR1 SGHAT and CDR2 FQNNGV. The CDR3 length is 13 residues. CDR3 amino acids: CASSFTNTGELFF. The CDR3 DNA sequence: TGTGCCAGCAGCTTCACGAACACCGGGGAGCTGTTTTTT.